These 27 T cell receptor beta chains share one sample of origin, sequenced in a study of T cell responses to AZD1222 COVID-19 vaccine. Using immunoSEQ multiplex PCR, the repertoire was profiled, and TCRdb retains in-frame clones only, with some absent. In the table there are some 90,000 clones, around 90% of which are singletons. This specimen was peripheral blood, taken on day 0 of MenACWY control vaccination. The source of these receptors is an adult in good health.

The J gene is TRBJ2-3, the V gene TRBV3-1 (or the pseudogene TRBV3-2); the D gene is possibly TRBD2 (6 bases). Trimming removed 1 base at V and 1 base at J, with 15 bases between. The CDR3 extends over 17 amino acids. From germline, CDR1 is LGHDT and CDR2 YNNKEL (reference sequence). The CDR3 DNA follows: TGTGCCAGCAGCCAAGTTAGCGGACGGGGTGGCACAGATACGCAGTATTTT. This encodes CASSQVSGRGGTDTQYF.

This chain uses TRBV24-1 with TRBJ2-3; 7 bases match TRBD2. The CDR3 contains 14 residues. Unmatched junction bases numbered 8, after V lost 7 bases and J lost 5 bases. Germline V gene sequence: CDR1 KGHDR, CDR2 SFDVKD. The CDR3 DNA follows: TGTGCCACCAGCGAGCCGGGAGGTGAAGATACGCAGTATTTT. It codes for CATSEPGGEDTQYF.

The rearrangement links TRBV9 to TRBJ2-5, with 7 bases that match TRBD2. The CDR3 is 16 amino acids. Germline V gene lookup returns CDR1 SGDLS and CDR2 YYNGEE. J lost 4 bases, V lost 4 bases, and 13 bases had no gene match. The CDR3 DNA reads TGTGCCAGCAGCCGAAGTGGGGGGGACTCGAGAGAGACCCAGTACTTC. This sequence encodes CASSRSGGDSRETQYF.

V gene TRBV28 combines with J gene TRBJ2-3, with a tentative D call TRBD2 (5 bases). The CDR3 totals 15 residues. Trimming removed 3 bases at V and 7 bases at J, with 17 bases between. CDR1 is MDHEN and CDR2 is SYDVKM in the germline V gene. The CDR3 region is CASSFFGSWSYTQYF. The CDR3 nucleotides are TGTGCCAGCAGTTTCTTTGGGAGTTGGTCATATACGCAGTATTTT.

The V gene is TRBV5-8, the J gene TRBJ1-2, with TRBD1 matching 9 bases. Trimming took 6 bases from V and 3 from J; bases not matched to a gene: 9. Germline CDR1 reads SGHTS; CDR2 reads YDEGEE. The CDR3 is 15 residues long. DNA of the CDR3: TGTGCCAGCATTCTTACCGGGACAGGGCACTATGGCTACACCTTC. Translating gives CASILTGTGHYGYTF. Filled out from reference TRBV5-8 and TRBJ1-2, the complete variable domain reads EAGVTQSPTHLIKTRGQQATLRCSPISGHTSVYWYQQALGLGLQFLLWYDEGEERNRGNFPPRFSGRQFPNYSSELNVNALELEDSALYLCASILTGTGHYGYTFGSGTRLTVV.

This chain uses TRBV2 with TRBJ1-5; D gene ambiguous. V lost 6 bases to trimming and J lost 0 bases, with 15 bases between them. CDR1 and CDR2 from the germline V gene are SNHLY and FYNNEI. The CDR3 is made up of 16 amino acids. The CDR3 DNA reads TGTGCCAGCAGGGGTCTAGCCCCTTATAGCAATCAGCCCCAGCATTTT. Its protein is CASRGLAPYSNQPQHF.

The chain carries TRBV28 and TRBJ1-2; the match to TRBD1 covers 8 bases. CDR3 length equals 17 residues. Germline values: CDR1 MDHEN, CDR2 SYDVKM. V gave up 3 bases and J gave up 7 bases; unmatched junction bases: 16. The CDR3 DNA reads TGTGCCAGCAGTTTTCGAATTGGGGACAGGAGACTCCGTGGCTACACCTTC. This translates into CASSFRIGDRRLRGYTF.

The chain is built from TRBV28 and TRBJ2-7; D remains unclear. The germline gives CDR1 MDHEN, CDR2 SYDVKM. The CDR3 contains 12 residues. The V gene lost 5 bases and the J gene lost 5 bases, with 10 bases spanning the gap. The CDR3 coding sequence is TGTGCCAGCAGTCCCCTCTTACACGAGCAGTACTTC. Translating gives CASSPLLHEQYF.

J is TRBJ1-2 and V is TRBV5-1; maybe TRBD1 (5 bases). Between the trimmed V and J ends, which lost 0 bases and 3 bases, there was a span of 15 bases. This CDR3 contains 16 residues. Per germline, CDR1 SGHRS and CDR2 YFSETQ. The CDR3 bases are TGCGCCAGCAGCTTGGGGTCCTCAGGGAGGGACTATGGCTACACCTTC. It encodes CASSLGSSGRDYGYTF.

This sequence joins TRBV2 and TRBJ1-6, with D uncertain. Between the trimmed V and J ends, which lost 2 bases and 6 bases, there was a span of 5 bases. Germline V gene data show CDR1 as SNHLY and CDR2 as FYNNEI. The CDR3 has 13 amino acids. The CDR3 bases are TGTGCCAGCAGTGAAATCGTTAATTCACCCCTCCACTTT. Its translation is CASSEIVNSPLHF. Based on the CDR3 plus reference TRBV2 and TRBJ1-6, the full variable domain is EPEVTQTPSHQVTQMGQEVILRCVPISNHLYFYWYRQILGQKVEFLVSFYNNEISEKSEIFDDQFSVERPDGSNFTLKIRSTKLEDSAMYFCASSEIVNSPLHFGNGTRLTVT.

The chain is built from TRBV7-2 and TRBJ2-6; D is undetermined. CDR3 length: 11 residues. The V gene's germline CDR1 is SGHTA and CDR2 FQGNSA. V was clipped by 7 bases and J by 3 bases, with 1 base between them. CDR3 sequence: CASIGANVLTF. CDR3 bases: TGTGCCAGCATTGGGGCCAACGTCCTGACTTTC.

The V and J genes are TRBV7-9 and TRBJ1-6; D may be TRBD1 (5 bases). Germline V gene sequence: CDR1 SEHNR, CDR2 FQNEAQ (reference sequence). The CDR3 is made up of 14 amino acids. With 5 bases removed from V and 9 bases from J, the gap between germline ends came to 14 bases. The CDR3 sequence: CASSPDGAGSPLHF. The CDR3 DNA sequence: TGTGCCAGCAGCCCCGACGGGGCGGGTTCACCCCTCCACTTT.

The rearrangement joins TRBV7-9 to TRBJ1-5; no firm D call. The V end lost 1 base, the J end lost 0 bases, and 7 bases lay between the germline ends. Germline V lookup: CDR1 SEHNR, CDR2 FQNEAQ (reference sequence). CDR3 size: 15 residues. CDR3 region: CASSLEGSSNQPQHF. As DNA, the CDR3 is TGTGCCAGCAGCTTAGAGGGCAGTAGCAATCAGCCCCAGCATTTT.

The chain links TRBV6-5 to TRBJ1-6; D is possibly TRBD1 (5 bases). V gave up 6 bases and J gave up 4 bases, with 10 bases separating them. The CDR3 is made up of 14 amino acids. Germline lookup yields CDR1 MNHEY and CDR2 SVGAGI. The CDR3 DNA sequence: TGTGCCAGCAGGGGGCAGCTATATAATTCACCCCTCCACTTT. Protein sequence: CASRGQLYNSPLHF.

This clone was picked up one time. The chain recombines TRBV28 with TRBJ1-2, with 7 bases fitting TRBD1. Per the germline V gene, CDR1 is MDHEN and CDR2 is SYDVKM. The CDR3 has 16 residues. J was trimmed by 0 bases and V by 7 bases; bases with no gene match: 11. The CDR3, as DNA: TGTGCCAGCATGGCCAGGGGGGTGGTAGCTAACTATGGCTACACCTTC. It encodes CASMARGVVANYGYTF.

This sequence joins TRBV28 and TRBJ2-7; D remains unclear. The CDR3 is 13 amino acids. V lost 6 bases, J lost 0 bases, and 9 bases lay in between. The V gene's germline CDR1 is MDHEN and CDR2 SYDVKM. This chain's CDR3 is CASSQSPSYEQYF. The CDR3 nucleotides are TGTGCCAGCAGCCAATCACCCTCCTACGAGCAGTACTTC.

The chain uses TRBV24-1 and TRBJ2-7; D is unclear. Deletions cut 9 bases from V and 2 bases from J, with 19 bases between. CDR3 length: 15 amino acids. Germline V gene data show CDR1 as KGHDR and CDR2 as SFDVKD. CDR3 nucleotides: TGTGCCACCCCCGGGCTCTGGGGATCTACCTACGAGCAGTACTTC. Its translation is CATPGLWGSTYEQYF.

The CDR3 nucleotides are TGTGCCAGCAGTGAGACAGGGGTGGCCTACGAGCAGTACTTC. Translating it yields CASSETGVAYEQYF. The rearrangement uses TRBV28 and TRBJ2-7; TRBD1 aligns across 8 bases. The V segment lost 5 bases and the J segment 2 bases; nucleotides outside the gene matches: 5. The germline gives CDR1 MDHEN, CDR2 SYDVKM. The CDR3 length is 14 residues.

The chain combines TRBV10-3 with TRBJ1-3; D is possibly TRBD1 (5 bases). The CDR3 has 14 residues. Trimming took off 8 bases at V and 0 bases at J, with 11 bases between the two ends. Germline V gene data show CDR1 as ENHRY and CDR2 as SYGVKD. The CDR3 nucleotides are TGTGCCATCCGGGGGGACCGCTCTGGAAACACCATATATTTT. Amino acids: CAIRGDRSGNTIYF.

The chain's CDR3 is CASSYSGGGLNYGYTF. The CDR3, as DNA: TGTGCCAGCAGTTACTCTGGAGGGGGCTTGAACTATGGCTACACCTTC. This chain joins TRBV6-5 and TRBJ1-2; 7 bases fit TRBD1. From germline, CDR1 is MNHEY and CDR2 SVGAGI. With 0 bases clipped from V and 2 bases from J, the junction kept 6 bases outside the gene matches. CDR3 size: 16 residues.

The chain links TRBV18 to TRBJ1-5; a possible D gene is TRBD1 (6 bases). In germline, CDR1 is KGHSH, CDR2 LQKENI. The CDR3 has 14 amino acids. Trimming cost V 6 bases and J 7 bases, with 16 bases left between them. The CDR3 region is CASSSGAGEQPQHF. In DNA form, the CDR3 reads TGTGCCAGCTCCTCCGGGGCAGGGGAACAGCCCCAGCATTTT.

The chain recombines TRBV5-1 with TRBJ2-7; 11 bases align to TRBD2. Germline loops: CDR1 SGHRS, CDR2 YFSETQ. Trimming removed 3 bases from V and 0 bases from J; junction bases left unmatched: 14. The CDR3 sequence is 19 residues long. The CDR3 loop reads CASSSWGLAGGPSSYEQYF. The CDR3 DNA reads TGCGCCAGCAGCTCTTGGGGGCTAGCGGGAGGCCCCAGCTCCTACGAGCAGTACTTC.

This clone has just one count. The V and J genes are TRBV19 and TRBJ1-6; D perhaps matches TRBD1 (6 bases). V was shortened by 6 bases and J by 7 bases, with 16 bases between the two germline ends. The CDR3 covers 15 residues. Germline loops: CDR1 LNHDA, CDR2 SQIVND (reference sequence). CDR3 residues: CASSSDHRVNSPLHF. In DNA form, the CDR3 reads TGTGCCAGTAGCTCCGACCACAGGGTGAATTCACCCCTCCACTTT.

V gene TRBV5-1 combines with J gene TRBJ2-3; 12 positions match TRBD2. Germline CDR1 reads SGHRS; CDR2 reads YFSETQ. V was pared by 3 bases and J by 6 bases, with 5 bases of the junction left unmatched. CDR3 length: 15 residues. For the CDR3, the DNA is TGCGCCAGCAGCTACGGACTAGCGGGACCCGATACGCAGTATTTT. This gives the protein CASSYGLAGPDTQYF.

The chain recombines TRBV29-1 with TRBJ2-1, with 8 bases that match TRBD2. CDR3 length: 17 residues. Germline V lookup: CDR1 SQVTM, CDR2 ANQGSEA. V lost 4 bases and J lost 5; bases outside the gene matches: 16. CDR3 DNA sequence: TGCAGCGTTGGTCGGATGCCACTAGCGGACCTCAACAATGAGCAGTTCTTC. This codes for CSVGRMPLADLNNEQFF.

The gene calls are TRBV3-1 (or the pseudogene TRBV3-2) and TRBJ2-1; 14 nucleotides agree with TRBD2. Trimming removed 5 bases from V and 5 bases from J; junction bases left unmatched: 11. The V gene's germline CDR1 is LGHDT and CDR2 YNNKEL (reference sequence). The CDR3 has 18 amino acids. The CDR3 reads CASSKGTSGSKGNNEQFF. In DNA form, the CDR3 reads TGTGCCAGCAGCAAGGGGACTAGCGGGAGTAAGGGAAACAATGAGCAGTTCTTC.

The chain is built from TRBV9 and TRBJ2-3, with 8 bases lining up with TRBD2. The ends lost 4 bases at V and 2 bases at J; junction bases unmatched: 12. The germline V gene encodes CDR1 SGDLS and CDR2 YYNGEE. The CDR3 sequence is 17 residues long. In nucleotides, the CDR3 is TGTGCCAGCAGCCAGGGGAGTAGCGGGGCCTCCACAGATACGCAGTATTTT. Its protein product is CASSQGSSGASTDTQYF.